This is a list of T cell receptor beta chains from one sample in a study of post-analysis software for immune sequencing data. Each CDR3 protein gets one entry after TCRdb re-called the PCR reads with MiXCR. There are about 760,000 distinct CDR3 sequences in the sample; approximately 30% occur only once, and roughly 0.57% lies in the top ten. Sequencing was performed on blood. Receptor source: a girl aged 10-17 years with multiple sclerosis. Both conserved end residues are part of each CDR3. The order of the fields is clone size, V gene, D gene, J gene, CDR3 protein, CDR3 DNA. The D gene is left open where the match is weak. Some rows have no size entry. The others give once, few or many, or a class for an expanded clone.

>.|TRBV27|.|TRBJ2-1
CASSLRFRAQGNYNEQFF
TGTGCCAGCAGTTTAAGGTTTCGGGCACAGGGAAATTACAATGAGCAGTTCTTC
>.|TRBV6-5|.|TRBJ1-1
CASNHGANTEAFF
TGTGCCAGCAACCACGGGGCGAACACTGAAGCTTTCTTT
>.|TRBV20-1|.|TRBJ2-3
CSARDEGSTDTQYF
TGCAGTGCGCGCGACGAGGGCAGCACAGATACGCAGTATTTT
>once|TRBV29-1|TRBD1|TRBJ1-1
CSVAEGATEAFF
TGTAGCGTTGCGGAGGGGGCCACTGAAGCTTTCTTT
>few|TRBV12-3/TRBV12-4|TRBD1|TRBJ1-5
CASSYRGGRNQPQHF
TGTGCCAGCAGTTACAGGGGCGGGCGGAATCAGCCCCAGCATTTT
>.|TRBV20-1|.|TRBJ1-2
CSAGDLRRMGGYTF
TGCAGTGCTGGTGACCTAAGGAGGATGGGGGGCTACACCTTC
>few|TRBV5-1|TRBD2|TRBJ2-3
CASSPLSGGESTQYF
TGCGCCAGCAGCCCCCTCAGCGGGGGGGAGAGTACGCAGTATTTT
>.|TRBV5-1|TRBD2|TRBJ2-5
CASRAGTSGRLQETQYF
TGCGCCAGCAGGGCCGGGACTAGCGGCCGGCTACAAGAGACCCAGTACTTC
>few|TRBV4-3|TRBD2|TRBJ2-5
CASSQALGLAGVGLQETQYF
TGCGCCAGCAGCCAGGCCTTGGGACTAGCGGGAGTGGGTCTACAAGAGACCCAGTACTTC
>.|TRBV9|TRBD2|TRBJ2-1
CASSVSSGKNNEQFF
TGTGCCAGCAGCGTAAGCAGCGGGAAGAACAATGAGCAGTTCTTC
>.|TRBV29-1|.|TRBJ1-2
CSVENPRSGYTF
TGCAGCGTTGAAAACCCACGGAGCGGCTACACCTTC
>few|TRBV29-1|.|TRBJ2-4
CSVGYGSGEQYF
TGCAGCGTTGGGTATGGGAGTGGGGAGCAGTACTTC
>few|TRBV4-3|.|TRBJ2-7
CASSQEARGHYEQYF
TGCGCCAGCAGCCAAGAGGCCAGGGGCCATTACGAGCAGTACTTC
>many|TRBV7-9|.|TRBJ2-4
CASSRVLAKNIQYF
TGTGCCAGCAGCAGAGTTTTAGCCAAAAACATTCAGTACTTC
>.|TRBV29-1|.|TRBJ2-1
CSVERGAAGTEQFF
TGCAGCGTTGAACGGGGGGCCGCCGGGACTGAGCAGTTCTTC
>few|TRBV28|.|TRBJ1-2
CASSLLSGSYGYTF
TGTGCCAGCAGTTTATTATCCGGGAGCTATGGCTACACCTTC
>many|TRBV5-1|.|TRBJ1-1
CASSLSPNTEAFF
TGTGCCAGCAGTTTATCTCCGAACACTGAAGCTTTCTTT
>.|TRBV28|.|TRBJ1-2
CASSPQGTYGYTF
TGTGCCAGCAGTCCCCAGGGGACCTATGGCTACACCTTC
>.|TRBV20-1|TRBD2|TRBJ2-1
CSARDRQRGDNEQFF
TGCAGTGCTAGAGATCGACAGCGGGGAGACAATGAGCAGTTCTTC
>few|TRBV20-1|TRBD2|TRBJ2-5
CSAQTLAGGETQYF
TGCAGTGCTCAGACACTAGCGGGGGGTGAGACCCAGTACTTC
>.|TRBV27|TRBD2|TRBJ2-1
CASAGAGETSYNEQFF
TGTGCCAGCGCCGGAGCGGGGGAAACCTCCTACAATGAGCAGTTCTTC
>.|TRBV20-1|.|TRBJ2-7
CSASSGWDYEQYF
TGCAGTGCTAGTTCTGGGTGGGACTACGAGCAGTACTTC
>.|TRBV12-3/TRBV12-4|.|TRBJ2-3
CASSFTDPDTQYF
TGTGCCAGCAGTTTTACAGATCCAGATACGCAGTATTTT
>.|TRBV20-1|TRBD1|TRBJ1-5
CSASWQGGNQPQHF
TGCAGTGCTAGCTGGCAGGGGGGTAATCAGCCCCAGCATTTT
>.|TRBV20-1|TRBD2|TRBJ2-3
CSFPGGAEGTDTQYF
TGCAGTTTCCCCGGGGGGGCTGAGGGCACAGATACGCAGTATTTT
>few|TRBV20-1|TRBD1|TRBJ1-4
CSARADRESNEKLFF
TGCAGTGCTAGGGCGGACAGGGAGTCTAATGAAAAACTGTTTTTT
>.|TRBV12-3/TRBV12-4|TRBD2|TRBJ2-5
CASGGVSQETQYF
TGTGCCAGCGGGGGGGTTTCACAAGAGACCCAGTACTTC
>.|TRBV7-9|.|TRBJ2-7
CASSLGSVRGEQYF
TGTGCCAGCAGCTTAGGTTCGGTTCGCGGGGAGCAGTACTTC
>few|TRBV6-1|.|TRBJ2-5
CASSLPESGTQYF
TGTGCCAGCAGTTTACCGGAGTCGGGGACCCAGTACTTC
>.|TRBV6-5|.|TRBJ2-7
CASRGGVSGNEQYF
TGTGCCAGCAGGGGTGGGGTTTCGGGGAACGAGCAGTACTTC
>.|TRBV20-1|.|TRBJ1-2
CSARGDNGYTF
TGCAGTGCTAGGGGAGATAATGGCTACACCTTC
>few|TRBV20-1|.|TRBJ2-7
CSAGASGRLSYEQYF
TGCAGTGCTGGGGCGTCTGGGCGGTTATCCTACGAGCAGTACTTC
>once|TRBV27|.|TRBJ1-4
CASSWIADEKLFF
TGTGCCAGCAGTTGGATCGCGGATGAAAAACTGTTTTTT
>.|TRBV20-1|TRBD2|TRBJ2-1
CSARPLAGGWGEQFF
TGCAGTGCTAGACCTTTAGCGGGAGGGTGGGGTGAGCAGTTCTTC
>.|TRBV4-3|TRBD1|TRBJ2-3
CASSQGDRDADTQYF
TGCGCCAGCAGCCAGGGGGACAGGGACGCAGATACGCAGTATTTT
>.|TRBV29-1|TRBD1|TRBJ2-1
CSVYGQGFFNEQFF
TGCAGCGTCTACGGACAGGGTTTTTTCAATGAGCAGTTCTTC
>.|TRBV29-1|.|TRBJ1-5
CSVAETTPNQPQHF
TGCAGCGTTGCCGAGACAACCCCCAATCAGCCCCAGCATTTT
>.|TRBV10-3|TRBD1|TRBJ2-5
CAIRPGQGKTQYF
TGTGCCATCAGGCCGGGACAGGGGAAGACCCAGTACTTC
>.|TRBV29-1|.|TRBJ1-2
CSVEQAANYGYTF
TGCAGCGTTGAGCAGGCGGCTAACTATGGCTACACCTTC
>.|TRBV7-2|.|TRBJ1-6
CASRGAITPLHF
TGTGCCTCGCGGGGGGCCATTACACCCCTCCACTTT
>few|TRBV15|TRBD1|TRBJ2-1
CATSRNRDSYNEQFF
TGTGCCACCAGCCGGAACCGGGACAGCTACAATGAGCAGTTCTTC
>.|TRBV20-1|TRBD1|TRBJ1-2
CSARGQGAHGYTF
TGCAGTGCCAGGGGGCAGGGAGCCCATGGCTACACCTTC
>.|TRBV20-1|TRBD1|TRBJ2-7
CSAPTGGLEQYF
TGCAGTGCTCCAACAGGGGGCCTCGAGCAGTACTTC
>.|TRBV2|.|TRBJ1-5
CASTMPPGQPQHF
TGTGCCAGCACAATGCCCCCCGGGCAGCCCCAGCATTTT
>.|TRBV5-1|.|TRBJ2-1
CASSPGMRQINEQFF
TGCGCCAGCAGCCCCGGTATGAGACAGATTAATGAGCAGTTCTTC
>.|TRBV20-1|.|TRBJ1-5
CSASPRGSNQPQHF
TGCAGTGCTAGCCCCAGGGGAAGCAATCAGCCCCAGCATTTT
>.|TRBV5-4|.|TRBJ2-3
CASSYKRTDTQYF
TGTGCCAGCAGCTACAAAAGGACAGATACGCAGTATTTT
>.|TRBV10-3|TRBD1|TRBJ2-7
CAVGTGDEQYF
TGTGCCGTCGGAACAGGGGACGAGCAGTACTTC